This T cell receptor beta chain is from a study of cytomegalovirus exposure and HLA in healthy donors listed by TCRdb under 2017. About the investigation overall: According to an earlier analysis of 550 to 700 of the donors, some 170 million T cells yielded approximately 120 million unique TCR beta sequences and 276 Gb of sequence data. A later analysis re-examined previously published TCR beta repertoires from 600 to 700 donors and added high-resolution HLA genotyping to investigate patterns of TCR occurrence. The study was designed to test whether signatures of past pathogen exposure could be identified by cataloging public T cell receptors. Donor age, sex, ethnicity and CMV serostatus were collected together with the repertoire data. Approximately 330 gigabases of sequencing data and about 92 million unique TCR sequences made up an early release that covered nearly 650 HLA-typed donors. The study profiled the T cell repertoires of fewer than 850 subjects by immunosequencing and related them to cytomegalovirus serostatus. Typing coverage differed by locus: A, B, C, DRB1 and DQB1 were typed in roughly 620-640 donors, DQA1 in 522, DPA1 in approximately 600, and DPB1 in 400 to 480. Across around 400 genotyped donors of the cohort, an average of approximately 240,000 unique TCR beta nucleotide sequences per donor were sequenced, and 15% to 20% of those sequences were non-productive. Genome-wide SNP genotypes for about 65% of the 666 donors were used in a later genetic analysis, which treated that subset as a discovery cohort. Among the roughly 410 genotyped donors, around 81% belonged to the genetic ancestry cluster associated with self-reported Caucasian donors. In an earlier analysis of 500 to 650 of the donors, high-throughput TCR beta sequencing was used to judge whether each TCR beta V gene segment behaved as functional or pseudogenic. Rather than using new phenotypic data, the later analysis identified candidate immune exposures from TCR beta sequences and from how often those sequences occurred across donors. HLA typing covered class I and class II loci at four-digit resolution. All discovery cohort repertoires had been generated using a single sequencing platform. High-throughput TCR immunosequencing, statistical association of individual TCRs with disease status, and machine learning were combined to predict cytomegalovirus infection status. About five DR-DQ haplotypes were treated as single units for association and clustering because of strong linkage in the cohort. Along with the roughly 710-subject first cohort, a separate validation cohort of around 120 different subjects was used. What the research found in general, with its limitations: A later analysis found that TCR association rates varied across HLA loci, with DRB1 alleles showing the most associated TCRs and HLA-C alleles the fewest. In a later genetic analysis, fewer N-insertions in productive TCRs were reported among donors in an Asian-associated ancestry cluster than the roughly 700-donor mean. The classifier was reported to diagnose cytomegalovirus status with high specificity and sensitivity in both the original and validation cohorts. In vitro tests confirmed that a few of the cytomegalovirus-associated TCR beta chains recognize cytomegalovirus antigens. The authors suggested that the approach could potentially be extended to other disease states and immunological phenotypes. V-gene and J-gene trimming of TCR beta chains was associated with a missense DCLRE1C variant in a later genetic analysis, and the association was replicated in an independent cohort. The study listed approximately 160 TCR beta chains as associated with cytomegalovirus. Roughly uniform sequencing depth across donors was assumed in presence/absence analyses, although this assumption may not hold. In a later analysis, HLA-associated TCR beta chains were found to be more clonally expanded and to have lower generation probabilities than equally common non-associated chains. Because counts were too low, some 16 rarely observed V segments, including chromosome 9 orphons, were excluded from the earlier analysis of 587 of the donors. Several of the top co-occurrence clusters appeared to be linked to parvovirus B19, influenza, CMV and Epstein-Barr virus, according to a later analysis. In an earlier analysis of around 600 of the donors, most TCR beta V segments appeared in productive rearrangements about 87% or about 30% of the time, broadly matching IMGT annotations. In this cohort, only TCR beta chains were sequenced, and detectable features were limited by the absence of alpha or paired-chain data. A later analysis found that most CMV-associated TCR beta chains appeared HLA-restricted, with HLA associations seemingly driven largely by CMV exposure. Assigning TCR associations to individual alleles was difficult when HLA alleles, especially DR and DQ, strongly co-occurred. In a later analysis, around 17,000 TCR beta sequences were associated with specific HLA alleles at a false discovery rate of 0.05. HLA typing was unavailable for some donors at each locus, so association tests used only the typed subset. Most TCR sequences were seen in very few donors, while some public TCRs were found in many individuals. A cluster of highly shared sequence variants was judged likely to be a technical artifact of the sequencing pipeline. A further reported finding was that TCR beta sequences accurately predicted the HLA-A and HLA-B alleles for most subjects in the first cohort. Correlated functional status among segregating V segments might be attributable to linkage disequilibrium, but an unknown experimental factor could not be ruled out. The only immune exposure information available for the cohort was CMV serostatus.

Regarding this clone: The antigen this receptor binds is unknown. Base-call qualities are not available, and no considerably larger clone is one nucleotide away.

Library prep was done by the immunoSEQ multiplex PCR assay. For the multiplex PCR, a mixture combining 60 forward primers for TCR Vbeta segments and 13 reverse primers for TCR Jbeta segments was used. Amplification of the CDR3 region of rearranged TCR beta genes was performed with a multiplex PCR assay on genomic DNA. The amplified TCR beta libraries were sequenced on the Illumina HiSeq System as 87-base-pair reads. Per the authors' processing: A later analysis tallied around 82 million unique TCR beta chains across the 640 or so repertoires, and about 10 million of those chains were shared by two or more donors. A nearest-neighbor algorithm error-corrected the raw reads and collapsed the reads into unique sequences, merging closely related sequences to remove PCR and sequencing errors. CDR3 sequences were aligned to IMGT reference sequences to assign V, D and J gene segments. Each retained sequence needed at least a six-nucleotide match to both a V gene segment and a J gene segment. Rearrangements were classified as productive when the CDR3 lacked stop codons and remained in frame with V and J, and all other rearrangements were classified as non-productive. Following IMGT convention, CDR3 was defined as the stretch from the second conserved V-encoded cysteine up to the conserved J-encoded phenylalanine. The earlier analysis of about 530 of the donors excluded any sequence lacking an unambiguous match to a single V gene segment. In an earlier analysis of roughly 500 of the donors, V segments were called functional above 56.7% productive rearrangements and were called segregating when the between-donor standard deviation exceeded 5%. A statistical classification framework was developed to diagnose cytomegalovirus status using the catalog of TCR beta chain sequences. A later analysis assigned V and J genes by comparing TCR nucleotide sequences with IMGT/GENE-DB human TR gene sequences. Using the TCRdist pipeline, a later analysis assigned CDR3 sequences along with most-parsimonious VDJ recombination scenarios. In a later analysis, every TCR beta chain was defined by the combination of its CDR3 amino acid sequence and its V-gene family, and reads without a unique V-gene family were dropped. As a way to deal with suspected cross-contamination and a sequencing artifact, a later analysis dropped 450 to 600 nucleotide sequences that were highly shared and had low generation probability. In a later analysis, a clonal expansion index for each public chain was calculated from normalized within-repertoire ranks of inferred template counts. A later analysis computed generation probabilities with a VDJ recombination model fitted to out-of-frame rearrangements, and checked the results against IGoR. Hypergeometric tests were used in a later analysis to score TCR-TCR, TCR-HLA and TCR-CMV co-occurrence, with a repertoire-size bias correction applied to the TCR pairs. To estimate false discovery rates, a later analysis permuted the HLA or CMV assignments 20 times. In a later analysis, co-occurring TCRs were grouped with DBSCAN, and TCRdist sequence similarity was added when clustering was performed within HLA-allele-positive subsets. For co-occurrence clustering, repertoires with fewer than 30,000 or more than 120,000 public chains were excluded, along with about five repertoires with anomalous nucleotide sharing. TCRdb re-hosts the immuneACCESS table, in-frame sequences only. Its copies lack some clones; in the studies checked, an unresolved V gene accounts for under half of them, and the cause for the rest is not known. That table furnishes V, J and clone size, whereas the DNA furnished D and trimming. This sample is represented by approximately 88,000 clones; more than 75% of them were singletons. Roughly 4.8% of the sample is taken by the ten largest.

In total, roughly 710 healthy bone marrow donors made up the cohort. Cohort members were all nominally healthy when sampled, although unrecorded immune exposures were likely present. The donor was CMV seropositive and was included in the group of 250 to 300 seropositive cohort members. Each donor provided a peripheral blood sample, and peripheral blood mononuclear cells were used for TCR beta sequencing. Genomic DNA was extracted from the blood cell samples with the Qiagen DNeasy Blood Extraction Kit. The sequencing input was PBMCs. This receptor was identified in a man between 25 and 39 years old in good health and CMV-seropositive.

The CDR3 here reads CASSMGRGAFF. The base sequence is TGCGCCAGCAGCATGGGGCGTGGGGCTTTCTTT. The rearranged chain carries TRBV10-1 and TRBJ1-1; a tentative D match to TRBD1 spans 5 bases. V loses 6 bases of germline sequence and J loses 11 bases, and the interval between the two ends is 13 bases. Taken from the germline V gene (reference sequence), the CDR1 and CDR2 loops are WNHNN and SYGVQD. Reading from cysteine to phenylalanine, the CDR3 counts 11 amino acids. The entry retains the CDR3 DNA only, 33 bases that are in frame from base 1.